This T cell receptor (beta chain) appears in the sequencing data of a study of beta chain features in type 1 diabetes. The entirety of the isolated RNA underwent reverse transcription, so expressed TCRB transcripts were sequenced. The assay was immunoSEQ multiplex PCR, and TCRdb's table has in-frame clones only and misses some. The sample lists under 800,000 clones; 15% to 19% were seen once. Each population that was sorted was more than 98% pure. Germline-derived CDR1 and CDR2 are SGHRS and YFSETQ. Trimming pared 4 bases from V and 6 bases from J, leaving 11 bases between. The CDR3 covers 13 residues.

Sequencing was done on a sample of naive CD4+ T cells from blood. This sequence originates from a man aged 18 to 30 in good health. The V gene is TRBV5-1, the J gene TRBJ2-1, with unresolved D. The CDR3 coding sequence is TGCGCCAGCAGCGTGGGGATGTCCAATGAGCAGTTCTTC. Translated: CASSVGMSNEQFF.